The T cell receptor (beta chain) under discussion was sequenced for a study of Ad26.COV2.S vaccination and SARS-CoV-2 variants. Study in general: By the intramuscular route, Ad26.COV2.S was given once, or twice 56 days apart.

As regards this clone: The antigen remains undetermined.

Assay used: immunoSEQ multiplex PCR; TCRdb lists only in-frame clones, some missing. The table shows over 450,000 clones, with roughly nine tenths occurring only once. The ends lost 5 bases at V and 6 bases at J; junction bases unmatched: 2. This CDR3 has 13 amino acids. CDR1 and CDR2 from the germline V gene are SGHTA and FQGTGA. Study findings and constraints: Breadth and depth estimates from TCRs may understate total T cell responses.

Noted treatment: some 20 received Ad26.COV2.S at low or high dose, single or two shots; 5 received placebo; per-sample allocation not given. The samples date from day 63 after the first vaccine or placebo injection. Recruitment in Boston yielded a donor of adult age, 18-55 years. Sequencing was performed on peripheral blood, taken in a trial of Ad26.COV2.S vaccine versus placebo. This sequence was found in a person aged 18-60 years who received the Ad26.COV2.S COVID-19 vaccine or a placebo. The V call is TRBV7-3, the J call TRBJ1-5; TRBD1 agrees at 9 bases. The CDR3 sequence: CASSADRGQPQHF. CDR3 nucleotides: TGTGCCAGCAGCGCGGACAGGGGTCAGCCCCAGCATTTT.